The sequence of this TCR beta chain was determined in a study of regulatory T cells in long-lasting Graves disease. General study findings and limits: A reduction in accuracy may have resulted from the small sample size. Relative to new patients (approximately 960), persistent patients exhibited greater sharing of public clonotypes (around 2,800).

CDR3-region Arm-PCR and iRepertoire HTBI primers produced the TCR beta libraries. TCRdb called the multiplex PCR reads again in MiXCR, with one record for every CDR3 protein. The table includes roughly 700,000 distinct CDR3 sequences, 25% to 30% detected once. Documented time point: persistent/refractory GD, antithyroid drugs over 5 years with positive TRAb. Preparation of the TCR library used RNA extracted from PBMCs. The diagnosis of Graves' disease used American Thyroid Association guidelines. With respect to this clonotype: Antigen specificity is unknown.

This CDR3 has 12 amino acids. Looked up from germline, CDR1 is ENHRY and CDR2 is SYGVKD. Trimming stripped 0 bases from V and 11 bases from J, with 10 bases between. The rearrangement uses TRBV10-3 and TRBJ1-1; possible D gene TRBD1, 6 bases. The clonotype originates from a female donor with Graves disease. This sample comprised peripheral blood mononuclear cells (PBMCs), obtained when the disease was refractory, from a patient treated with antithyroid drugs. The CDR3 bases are TGTGCCATCAGTGAGTCGCAGGGGTCGGCTTTCTTT. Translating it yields CAISESQGSAFF.